Listed below are T cell receptor beta chains from one sample, sequenced in a study of OX40 agonist ivuxolimab in advanced cancers. Sequencing used immunoSEQ multiplex PCR; TCRdb keeps in-frame clones, though not all of them. The sample comprises 80,000 or so clones, roughly 92% of which are singletons, and about 0.63% rests with the top ten. The sample was CD4+ or CD8+ T cells sorted from blood, taken in a trial of the OX40 agonist ivuxolimab. The receptor source for this set is an adult with an advanced solid tumor such as melanoma, head and neck, liver or kidney cancer. The CDR3 runs from the conserved cysteine through the conserved F or W. Each record gives: V gene, D gene, J gene, clone size, CDR3 protein, CDR3 DNA. A D gene is named only where the DNA matches it firmly. Clone size is stated in some rows and not others, as once, few, many or a class when expanded.

v_gene: TRBV5-1; d_gene: TRBD1; j_gene: TRBJ2-7; abundance: NA; CDR3aa: CASSGGQVSYEQYF; CDR3nt: TGCGCCAGCAGCGGGGGACAGGTCTCCTACGAGCAGTACTTC
v_gene: TRBV11-2; d_gene: TRBD1; j_gene: TRBJ2-3; abundance: NA; CDR3aa: CASSWDRGVEDTQYF; CDR3nt: TGTGCCAGCAGCTGGGACAGGGGAGTTGAAGATACGCAGTATTTT
v_gene: TRBV5-1; d_gene: NA; j_gene: TRBJ2-5; abundance: NA; CDR3aa: CASSLGTRGAETQYF; CDR3nt: TGCGCCAGCAGCTTGGGGACTAGGGGGGCCGAGACCCAGTACTTC
v_gene: TRBV21-1; d_gene: NA; j_gene: TRBJ2-2; abundance: NA; CDR3aa: CASSKDISFTGELFF; CDR3nt: TGTGCCAGCAGCAAGGACATTAGCTTCACCGGGGAGCTGTTTTTT
v_gene: TRBV19; d_gene: TRBD1; j_gene: TRBJ1-1; abundance: once; CDR3aa: CASSTDRGLGAFF; CDR3nt: TGTGCCAGTAGTACGGACAGGGGGCTCGGAGCTTTCTTT
v_gene: TRBV12-5; d_gene: TRBD2; j_gene: TRBJ2-1; abundance: NA; CDR3aa: CASGLANLLAGIYNEQFF; CDR3nt: TGTGCTAGTGGTTTGGCCAACCTTTTAGCGGGAATCTACAATGAGCAGTTCTTC
v_gene: TRBV5-5; d_gene: NA; j_gene: TRBJ1-2; abundance: NA; CDR3aa: CASSSYGAQNYGYTF; CDR3nt: TGTGCCAGCAGCTCCTACGGGGCTCAGAACTATGGCTACACCTTC
v_gene: TRBV11-2; d_gene: NA; j_gene: TRBJ2-5; abundance: NA; CDR3aa: CASSLTGSAHRGETQYF; CDR3nt: TGTGCCAGCAGCTTAACCGGGAGCGCCCATAGAGGGGAGACCCAGTACTTC
v_gene: TRBV7-9; d_gene: TRBD1; j_gene: TRBJ1-6; abundance: NA; CDR3aa: CASSSSSTGTGNSPLHF; CDR3nt: TGTGCCAGCAGCTCCTCCTCTACCGGGACAGGGAATTCACCCCTCCACTTT
v_gene: TRBV11-2; d_gene: NA; j_gene: TRBJ2-5; abundance: NA; CDR3aa: CASQGQETQYF; CDR3nt: TGTGCCAGTCAAGGGCAAGAGACCCAGTACTTC
v_gene: TRBV11-2; d_gene: NA; j_gene: TRBJ1-2; abundance: NA; CDR3aa: CASSLAGTYGYTF; CDR3nt: TGTGCCAGCAGCCTCGCGGGCACCTATGGCTACACCTTC
v_gene: TRBV7-9; d_gene: NA; j_gene: TRBJ1-2; abundance: NA; CDR3aa: CASSLIGRDGYTF; CDR3nt: TGTGCCAGCAGCTTAATCGGGCGGGATGGCTACACCTTC
v_gene: TRBV19; d_gene: TRBD1; j_gene: TRBJ1-3; abundance: NA; CDR3aa: CASRTEGGFGGNTIYF; CDR3nt: TGTGCCAGTAGGACGGAAGGGGGCTTCGGAGGAAACACCATATATTTT
v_gene: TRBV10-2; d_gene: NA; j_gene: TRBJ2-7; abundance: NA; CDR3aa: CASTTRGVEGEQYF; CDR3nt: TGCGCCAGCACTACGCGCGGGGTGGAGGGCGAGCAGTACTTC
v_gene: TRBV5-5; d_gene: NA; j_gene: TRBJ2-2; abundance: NA; CDR3aa: CASSISAPGGAGPGELFF; CDR3nt: TGTGCCAGCAGCATATCAGCTCCGGGGGGCGCAGGTCCCGGGGAGCTGTTTTTT
v_gene: TRBV6-5; d_gene: TRBD1; j_gene: TRBJ1-4; abundance: NA; CDR3aa: CASSRDRVGEKLFF; CDR3nt: TGTGCCAGCAGCCGCGACAGGGTCGGCGAAAAACTGTTTTTT
v_gene: TRBV10-2; d_gene: NA; j_gene: TRBJ1-2; abundance: NA; CDR3aa: CASRADVDGYGYTF; CDR3nt: TGCGCCAGCAGAGCCGACGTTGATGGGTATGGCTACACCTTC
v_gene: TRBV5-4; d_gene: TRBD2; j_gene: TRBJ2-3; abundance: few; CDR3aa: CASSLEGLAGRGDTQYF; CDR3nt: TGTGCCAGCAGCTTGGAGGGACTAGCGGGGCGAGGGGATACGCAGTATTTT
v_gene: TRBV7-2; d_gene: TRBD1; j_gene: TRBJ1-1; abundance: NA; CDR3aa: CASSLDRGGTEAFF; CDR3nt: TGTGCCAGCAGCTTAGACAGGGGGGGCACTGAAGCTTTCTTT
v_gene: TRBV9; d_gene: TRBD2; j_gene: TRBJ2-7; abundance: once; CDR3aa: CASSPRGGGEQYF; CDR3nt: TGTGCCAGCAGCCCACGTGGGGGGGGCGAGCAGTACTTC
v_gene: TRBV11-2; d_gene: NA; j_gene: TRBJ1-4; abundance: NA; CDR3aa: CASSSPGNEKLFF; CDR3nt: TGTGCCAGCAGCTCCCCGGGTAATGAAAAACTGTTTTTT
v_gene: TRBV21-1; d_gene: NA; j_gene: TRBJ1-1; abundance: NA; CDR3aa: CASSKETRQYNTEAFLPNTEAFF; CDR3nt: TGTGCCAGCAGCAAGGAGACGCGACAGTACAACACTGAAGCTTTCTTACCAAACACTGAAGCTTTCTTT
v_gene: TRBV10-3; d_gene: TRBD2; j_gene: TRBJ2-5; abundance: NA; CDR3aa: CAISDSPREGPSETQYF; CDR3nt: TGTGCCATCAGTGATTCTCCGCGGGAGGGCCCATCAGAGACCCAGTACTTC
v_gene: TRBV10-1; d_gene: NA; j_gene: TRBJ1-1; abundance: few; CDR3aa: CASSRGTVVTEAFF; CDR3nt: TGCGCCAGCAGTAGGGGGACGGTAGTAACTGAAGCTTTCTTT
v_gene: TRBV10-3; d_gene: TRBD2; j_gene: TRBJ2-1; abundance: NA; CDR3aa: CAISSLAGVDEQFF; CDR3nt: TGTGCCATCAGCTCACTAGCGGGGGTCGATGAGCAGTTCTTC
v_gene: TRBV10-3; d_gene: NA; j_gene: TRBJ2-3; abundance: NA; CDR3aa: CAISAEPSTDTQYF; CDR3nt: TGTGCCATCAGTGCCGAGCCTAGCACAGATACGCAGTATTTT
v_gene: TRBV11-2; d_gene: NA; j_gene: TRBJ1-4; abundance: NA; CDR3aa: CASSLRRSLGTITNEKLFF; CDR3nt: TGTGCCAGCAGCTTAAGACGGAGTCTTGGCACGATAACTAATGAAAAACTGTTTTTT
v_gene: TRBV9; d_gene: NA; j_gene: TRBJ1-2; abundance: NA; CDR3aa: CASSGPNDYGYTF; CDR3nt: TGTGCCAGCAGCGGTCCGAACGACTATGGCTACACCTTC
v_gene: TRBV7-9; d_gene: NA; j_gene: TRBJ2-5; abundance: few; CDR3aa: CASSFSEETQYF; CDR3nt: TGTGCCAGCAGCTTCTCGGAAGAGACCCAGTACTTC
v_gene: TRBV6-1; d_gene: NA; j_gene: TRBJ1-2; abundance: NA; CDR3aa: CASSEASGGTGGYTF; CDR3nt: TGTGCCAGCAGTGAAGCCTCGGGGGGGACTGGTGGCTACACCTTC
v_gene: TRBV21-1; d_gene: NA; j_gene: TRBJ2-2; abundance: NA; CDR3aa: CASSKAGLAGTTGELFF; CDR3nt: TGTGCCAGCAGCAAAGCGGGTCTAGCGGGTACAACCGGGGAGCTGTTTTTT
v_gene: TRBV5-4; d_gene: NA; j_gene: TRBJ2-3; abundance: NA; CDR3aa: CASSLGSGAGDTQYF; CDR3nt: TGTGCCAGCAGCTTGGGTTCGGGGGCGGGGGATACGCAGTATTTT
v_gene: TRBV4-2; d_gene: NA; j_gene: TRBJ2-1; abundance: NA; CDR3aa: CASSHPRENEQFF; CDR3nt: TGTGCCAGCAGCCACCCCAGGGAGAATGAGCAGTTCTTC
v_gene: TRBV5-4; d_gene: TRBD1; j_gene: TRBJ1-4; abundance: NA; CDR3aa: CASSQTGTAGEKLFF; CDR3nt: TGTGCCAGCAGCCAGACCGGGACAGCAGGGGAAAAACTGTTTTTT
v_gene: TRBV27; d_gene: NA; j_gene: TRBJ1-6; abundance: NA; CDR3aa: CATRGQNNSPLHF; CDR3nt: TGTGCCACTAGGGGACAAAATAATTCACCCCTCCACTTT
v_gene: TRBV2; d_gene: NA; j_gene: TRBJ2-1; abundance: NA; CDR3aa: CASSQSLVSYNEQFF; CDR3nt: TGTGCCAGCAGTCAGTCCTTAGTCTCCTACAATGAGCAGTTCTTC
v_gene: TRBV19; d_gene: TRBD1; j_gene: TRBJ2-7; abundance: once; CDR3aa: CASSPSDRGIEQYF; CDR3nt: TGTGCCAGTAGCCCTTCGGACAGGGGGATCGAGCAGTACTTC
v_gene: TRBV11-2; d_gene: NA; j_gene: TRBJ2-7; abundance: NA; CDR3aa: CASSLDTKSYEQYF; CDR3nt: TGTGCCAGCAGCTTAGATACCAAATCCTACGAGCAGTACTTC
v_gene: TRBV13; d_gene: NA; j_gene: TRBJ2-3; abundance: NA; CDR3aa: CASSSAARGARPPDTQYF; CDR3nt: TGTGCCAGCAGCTCCGCAGCCCGCGGGGCCCGTCCCCCAGATACGCAGTATTTT
v_gene: TRBV11-3; d_gene: NA; j_gene: TRBJ1-1; abundance: NA; CDR3aa: CASSFTQGAEAFF; CDR3nt: TGTGCCAGCAGCTTTACACAGGGCGCTGAAGCTTTCTTT
v_gene: TRBV5-4; d_gene: NA; j_gene: TRBJ2-2; abundance: NA; CDR3aa: CASSFGLDVGELFF; CDR3nt: TGTGCCAGCAGCTTCGGCCTGGACGTCGGGGAGCTGTTTTTT
v_gene: TRBV14; d_gene: NA; j_gene: TRBJ2-5; abundance: NA; CDR3aa: CASSQEETQYF; CDR3nt: TGTGCCAGCAGCCAAGAAGAGACCCAGTACTTC
v_gene: TRBV7-3; d_gene: TRBD2; j_gene: TRBJ2-3; abundance: NA; CDR3aa: CASSFLAGDTQYF; CDR3nt: TGTGCCAGCAGCTTCCTAGCGGGAGATACGCAGTATTTT
v_gene: TRBV27; d_gene: TRBD1; j_gene: TRBJ1-5; abundance: NA; CDR3aa: CASSHQGASNQPQHF; CDR3nt: TGTGCCAGCAGTCACCAGGGGGCTAGCAATCAGCCCCAGCATTTT
v_gene: TRBV6-5; d_gene: NA; j_gene: TRBJ1-6; abundance: NA; CDR3aa: CASRAGANSPLHF; CDR3nt: TGTGCCAGCAGGGCAGGAGCTAATTCACCCCTCCACTTT
v_gene: TRBV6-1; d_gene: TRBD1; j_gene: TRBJ1-1; abundance: NA; CDR3aa: CASRDRGSNTEAFF; CDR3nt: TGTGCCAGCCGGGACAGGGGATCGAACACTGAAGCTTTCTTT
v_gene: TRBV6-5; d_gene: NA; j_gene: TRBJ1-2; abundance: many; CDR3aa: CASRLQGRNYGYTF; CDR3nt: TGTGCCAGCAGACTACAGGGTCGAAACTATGGCTACACCTTC
v_gene: TRBV6-1; d_gene: NA; j_gene: TRBJ2-4; abundance: NA; CDR3aa: CASTGDPRDIQYF; CDR3nt: TGTGCCAGCACCGGGGATCCCCGGGACATTCAGTACTTC
v_gene: TRBV5-1; d_gene: NA; j_gene: TRBJ2-6; abundance: NA; CDR3aa: CASSPGGTDSGANVLTF; CDR3nt: TGCGCCAGCAGCCCCGGAGGGACGGACTCTGGGGCCAACGTCCTGACTTTC
v_gene: TRBV7-2; d_gene: NA; j_gene: TRBJ1-3; abundance: NA; CDR3aa: CASSLGPLRSGNTIYF; CDR3nt: TGTGCCAGCAGCTTAGGCCCTCTTAGGTCCGGAAACACCATATATTTT
v_gene: TRBV19; d_gene: NA; j_gene: TRBJ1-1; abundance: many; CDR3aa: CASGLLNTEAFF; CDR3nt: TGTGCCAGCGGACTATTGAACACTGAAGCTTTCTTT
v_gene: TRBV7-9; d_gene: NA; j_gene: TRBJ2-7; abundance: NA; CDR3aa: CASSFGPREQYF; CDR3nt: TGTGCCAGCAGCTTTGGCCCTAGGGAGCAGTACTTC
v_gene: TRBV10-3; d_gene: NA; j_gene: TRBJ2-5; abundance: NA; CDR3aa: CAISLRGPETQYF; CDR3nt: TGTGCCATCAGTCTCAGGGGTCCAGAGACCCAGTACTTC